This T cell receptor (beta chain) was sequenced during a study of T cell repertoires in cytomegalovirus infection. Study results and limitations: Dominant in the ex vivo response were TCR beta clonotypes restricted by HLA-C and specific for CMV.

TCRdb re-analysed the reads in MiXCR, keeping a single row per CDR3 protein. The data contain roughly 280,000 distinct CDR3 sequences, about 20% of them singletons. This clonotype was seen a handful of times. The antigen is unknown. There are 12 residues in the CDR3. Germline assignment: CDR1 SGHTA and CDR2 FQGNSA. The V and J ends lost 7 bases and 4 bases respectively, with 8 bases between them. The source material was cultured PBMCs, sampled from culture after CMV antigen stimulation. This chain links TRBV7-2 with TRBJ1-3, with D hard to call. The source is a human donor in good health (CMV status not recorded). Some clones in this sample may be carry-over from other donors' samples. CDR3 amino acids: CASIQRGNTIYF. CDR3 nucleotide sequence: TGTGCCAGCATCCAAAGGGGAAACACCATATATTTT.